Detailed here is one TCR beta chain. Its antigen is not identified. One base away lies a much larger clone, so this may be a sequencing read error. Distinct nucleotide sequences in the sample also encode this CDR3. There were no patients who had received any treatment before thyroid surgery. In the original analysis: A papillary thyroid cancer distant-metastasis classifier was built from CDR3 differences across clinicopathological groups. TCRdb used MiXCR to call clones anew from the PCR reads. The V and J calls were determined by TCRdb, not by the authors. The sample holds about 27,000 clones; 13% are singletons and the top ten take approximately 4.9%. The data stem from a study of metastatic and nonmetastatic thyroid tumors. Across the whole study: Both malignant and benign thyroid patients supplied peripheral blood and tumor or nodule tissue samples, across which the repertoires of these patients were then compared.

V was pared by 4 bases and J by 5 bases, with 15 bases between. Germline V lookup: CDR1 MNHNS, CDR2 SASEGT. The CDR3 spans 15 residues. Findings and caveats of the study: Within blood and tumor, benign nodules reportedly had significantly lower TCR beta diversity than malignant thyroid tumors did.

This receptor was taken from a female donor with papillary thyroid cancer or a benign thyroid nodule (not recorded which). Some clones in this sample may be carry-over from other donors' samples. The rearrangement links TRBV6-1 to TRBJ1-5, with D perhaps matching TRBD1 (5 bases). Sequencing was done on a sample of blood. The CDR3 loop reads CASSAPGPGHQPQHF. The CDR3 nucleotides read TGTGCCAGCAGTGCTCCGGGGCCAGGGCATCAGCCCCAGCATTTT.